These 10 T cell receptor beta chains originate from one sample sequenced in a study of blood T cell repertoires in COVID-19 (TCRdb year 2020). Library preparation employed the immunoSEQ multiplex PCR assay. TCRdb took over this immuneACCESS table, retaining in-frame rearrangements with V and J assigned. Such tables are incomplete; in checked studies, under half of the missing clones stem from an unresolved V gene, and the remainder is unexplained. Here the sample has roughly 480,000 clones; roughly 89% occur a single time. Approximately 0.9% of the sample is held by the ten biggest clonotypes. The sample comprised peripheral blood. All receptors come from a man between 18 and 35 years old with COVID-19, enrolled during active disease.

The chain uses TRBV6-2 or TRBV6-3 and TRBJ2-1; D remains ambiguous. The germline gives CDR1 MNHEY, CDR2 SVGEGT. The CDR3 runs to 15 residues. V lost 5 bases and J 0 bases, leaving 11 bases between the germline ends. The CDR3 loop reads CASSKTGSSYNEQFF. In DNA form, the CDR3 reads TGTGCCAGCAGTAAGACGGGTAGCTCCTACAATGAGCAGTTCTTC.

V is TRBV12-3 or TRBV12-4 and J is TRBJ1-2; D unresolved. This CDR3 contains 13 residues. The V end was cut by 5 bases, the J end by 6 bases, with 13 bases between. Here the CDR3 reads CASSPRVWNGYTF. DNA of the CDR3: TGTGCCAGCAGTCCTCGGGTATGGAATGGCTACACCTTC.

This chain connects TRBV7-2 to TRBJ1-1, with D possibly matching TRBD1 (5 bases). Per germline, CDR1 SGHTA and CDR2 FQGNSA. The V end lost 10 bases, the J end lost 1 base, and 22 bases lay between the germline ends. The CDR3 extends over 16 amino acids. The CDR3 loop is CATKAGRRFRNTEAFF. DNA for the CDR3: TGTGCCACTAAAGCGGGACGCCGGTTTAGGAACACTGAAGCTTTCTTT.

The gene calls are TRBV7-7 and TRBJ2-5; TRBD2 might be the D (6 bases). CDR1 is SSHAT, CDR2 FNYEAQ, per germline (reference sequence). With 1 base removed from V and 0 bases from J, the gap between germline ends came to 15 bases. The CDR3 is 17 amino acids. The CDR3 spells CASSLEAGPSYQETQYF. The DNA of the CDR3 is TGTGCCAGCAGCTTAGAGGCGGGACCCTCGTACCAAGAGACCCAGTACTTC.

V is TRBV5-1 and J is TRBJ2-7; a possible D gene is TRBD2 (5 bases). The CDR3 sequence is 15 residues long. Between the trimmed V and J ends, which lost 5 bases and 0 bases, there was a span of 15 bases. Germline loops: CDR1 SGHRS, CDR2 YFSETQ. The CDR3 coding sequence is TGCGCCAGCAGGTCAGCGGTCTTAAGCTCCTACGAGCAGTACTTC. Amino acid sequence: CASRSAVLSSYEQYF.

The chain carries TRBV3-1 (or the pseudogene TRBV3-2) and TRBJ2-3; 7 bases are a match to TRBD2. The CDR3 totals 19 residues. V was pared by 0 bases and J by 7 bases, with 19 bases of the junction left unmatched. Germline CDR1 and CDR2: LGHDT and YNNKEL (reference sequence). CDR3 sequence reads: CASSQDSGRGAGFPYTQYF. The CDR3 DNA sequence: TGTGCCAGCAGCCAAGATAGCGGCCGGGGAGCGGGGTTTCCCTATACGCAGTATTTT.

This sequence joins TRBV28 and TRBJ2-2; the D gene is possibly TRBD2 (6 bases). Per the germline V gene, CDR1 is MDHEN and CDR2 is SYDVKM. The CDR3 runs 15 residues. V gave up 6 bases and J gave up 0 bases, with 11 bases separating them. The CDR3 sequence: CASSSTSTNTGELFF. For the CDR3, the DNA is TGTGCCAGCAGCAGTACTAGCACGAACACCGGGGAGCTGTTTTTT. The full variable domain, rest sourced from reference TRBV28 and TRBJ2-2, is DVKVTQSSRYLVKRTGEKVFLECVQDMDHENMFWYRQDPGLGLRLIYFSYDVKMKEKGDIPEGYSVSREKKERFSLILESASTNQTSMYLCASSSTSTNTGELFFGEGSRLTVL.

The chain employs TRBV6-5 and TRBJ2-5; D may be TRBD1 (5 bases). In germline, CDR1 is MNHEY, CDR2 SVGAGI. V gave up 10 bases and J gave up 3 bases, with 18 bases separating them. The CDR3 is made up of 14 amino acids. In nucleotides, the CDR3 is TGTGCCACTCAATTAGGAATAGGGGAAGAGACCCAGTACTTC. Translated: CATQLGIGEETQYF.

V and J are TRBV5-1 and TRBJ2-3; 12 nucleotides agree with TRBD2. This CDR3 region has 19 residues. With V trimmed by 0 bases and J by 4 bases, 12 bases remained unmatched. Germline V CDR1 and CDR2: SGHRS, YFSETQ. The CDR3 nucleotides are TGCGCCAGCAGCTTGGATGGGAGACTAGCGGGAGCCTATGCAGATACGCAGTATTTT. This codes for CASSLDGRLAGAYADTQYF.

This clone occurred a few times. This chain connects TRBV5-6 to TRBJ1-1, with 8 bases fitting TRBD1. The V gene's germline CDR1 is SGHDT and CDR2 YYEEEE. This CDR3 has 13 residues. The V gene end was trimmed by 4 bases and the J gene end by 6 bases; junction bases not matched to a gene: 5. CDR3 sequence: CASSAGTGAEAFF. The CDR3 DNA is TGTGCCAGCAGCGCCGGGACAGGCGCTGAAGCTTTCTTT.